This T cell receptor (beta chain) was found in a study of T-cell memory formation after mild COVID-19. Overall study findings and caveats: Nothing confirmed that second-wave clones peaking on day 37 were specific for SARS-CoV-2. Some clones that responded turned up in pre-infection memory, which suggests that cross-reactive memory joined in. Clones that contracted from day 15 to 85 were balanced CD4/CD8, while later expanders leaned CD4+.

MiXCR, run by TCRdb on the 5' RACE reads, gives a single entry per CDR3 protein. Of nearly 350,000 distinct CDR3 sequences in the sample, over 10% are singletons; the top ten hold about a fifth. Germline V gene sequence: CDR1 SGHVS, CDR2 FNYEAQ. This CDR3 comprises 14 residues. The ends were cut back, 3 bases at V and 6 bases at J, with 12 bases in the middle. This clonotype was recorded a few times. No antigen is known for it. The sequencing input was PBMCs or a T cell subset sorted from them (not recorded which). The sequence was obtained from a man aged 18 to 30 who had mild COVID-19 (a few samples of this study predate the infection). Cell type and time point are not known. V usage is TRBV7-6 and J usage is TRBJ2-1; D remains unclear. CDR3 coding DNA: TGTGCCAGCAGCTTTTTAGGCCAACTCAATGAGCAGTTCTTC. This encodes CASSFLGQLNEQFF.